A single sample is the source of the 13 T cell receptor beta chains below, sequenced in a study of cytomegalovirus exposure and HLA in healthy donors. The primer mix had 60 Vbeta and 13 Jbeta primers. Repertoires were generated with immunoSEQ multiplex PCR, while TCRdb's copy carries only in-frame clones and drops some. The table lists about 110,000 clones, about three quarters of them singletons, with 1.3% in the top ten. The source material was PBMCs. These receptors were obtained from a woman aged 25-40 years in good health and CMV-seronegative.

J is TRBJ2-1 and V is TRBV11-2; 10 nucleotides match TRBD2. CDR1 is SGHAT and CDR2 is FQNNGV in the germline V gene. The CDR3 loop spans 16 amino acids. The V and J ends lost 3 bases and 4 bases, in that order; junction bases with no gene match: 6. The CDR3 sequence is CASSFPGLAAYNEQFF. DNA for the CDR3: TGTGCCAGCAGCTTCCCAGGACTAGCGGCGTACAATGAGCAGTTCTTC.

The rearrangement joins TRBV30 to TRBJ1-2; D gene ambiguous. The V end was cut by 1 base, the J end by 3 bases, with 6 bases between. Looked up from germline, CDR1 is GTSNPN and CDR2 is SVGIG (reference sequence). This CDR3 has 12 residues. The CDR3 coding sequence is TGTGCCTGGAGTGAGACACACTATGGCTACACCTTC. As protein: CAWSETHYGYTF.

This chain uses TRBV5-4 with TRBJ1-4, with a tentative D call TRBD1 (6 bases). V lost 9 bases and J lost 7, with 22 bases in between. Germline values: CDR1 SGHNT, CDR2 YYREEE (reference sequence). This CDR3 is built from 15 residues. CDR3 nucleotide sequence: TGTGCCACCCATGTCGGGGGGGGGCGAGCTGAAAAACTGTTTTTT. Translating gives CATHVGGGRAEKLFF.

CDR3 in amino acids: CASNGGTAYEQYF. DNA for the CDR3: TGTGCCAGCAATGGCGGGACAGCCTACGAGCAGTACTTC. The V and J genes are TRBV2 and TRBJ2-7; TRBD1 might be the D (7 bases). Trimming shortened V by 7 bases and J by 2 bases, and 12 bases separated the two germline ends. This CDR3 has 13 residues. The germline CDR1 and CDR2 sequences are SNHLY and FYNNEI. Looking up the rest from reference TRBV2 and TRBJ2-7 gives the full variable domain: EPEVTQTPSHQVTQMGQEVILRCVPISNHLYFYWYRQILGQKVEFLVSFYNNEISEKSEIFDDQFSVERPDGSNFTLKIRSTKLEDSAMYFCASNGGTAYEQYFGPGTRLTVT.

This chain joins TRBV27 and TRBJ2-7; 9 bases align to TRBD1. Unmatched junction bases numbered 5, after V lost 5 bases and J lost 3 bases. From germline, CDR1 is MNHEY and CDR2 SMNVEV (reference sequence). The CDR3 loop spans 14 amino acids. The DNA of the CDR3 is TGTGCCAGCAGTGCCGGGACAGGGATCTACGAGCAGTACTTC. Amino acid sequence: CASSAGTGIYEQYF.

The chain links TRBV7-8 to TRBJ1-4, with D unclear. Trimming shortened V by 2 bases and J by 0 bases, and 10 bases separated the two germline ends. Germline V CDR1 and CDR2: SGHVS, FQNEAQ. CDR3 length: 16 amino acids. CDR3 in DNA: TGTGCCAGCAGCTTACCCCCCAGTGCAACTAATGAAAAACTGTTTTTT. Its protein product is CASSLPPSATNEKLFF.

A word on this clone: One end of the junction is discordant with germline, which a read error may explain. The rearrangement joins TRBV28 to TRBJ2-3, with D possibly being TRBD2 (6 bases). The germline V gene has CDR1 MDHEN and CDR2 SYDVKM. This CDR3 region has 14 residues. The CDR3 spells CASSLWTRSETQYF. CDR3 in DNA: TGTGCCAGCAGTTTATGGACTAGATCAGAGACGCAGTATTTT.

This sequence joins TRBV5-1 and TRBJ1-4, with D perhaps matching TRBD1 (6 bases). Germline CDR1 reads SGHRS; CDR2 reads YFSETQ. The CDR3 contains 14 residues. Trimming pared 4 bases from V and 7 bases from J, leaving 14 bases between. CDR3 coding DNA: TGCGCCAGCAGCGAAGGACAGACGAGTGAAAAACTGTTTTTT. Protein sequence: CASSEGQTSEKLFF.

This chain links TRBV27 with TRBJ1-5; 7 bases match TRBD1. Germline V gene data show CDR1 as MNHEY and CDR2 as SMNVEV (reference sequence). CDR3 length equals 14 residues. Losses at the gene ends were 6 bases for V and 3 bases for J; bases not matched to a gene: 5. The CDR3 nucleotides read TGTGCCAGCAGCCAGACAGGGAACAATCAGCCCCAGCATTTT. This codes for CASSQTGNNQPQHF.

V usage is TRBV29-1 and J usage is TRBJ2-4; the D is unclear. The CDR3 contains 13 residues. V lost 5 bases to trimming and J lost 0 bases, with 8 bases between them. Germline V gives CDR1 SQVTM, CDR2 ANQGSEA. The CDR3 loop reads CSVYKAAKNIQYF. CDR3 DNA sequence: TGCAGCGTTTATAAAGCAGCCAAAAACATTCAGTACTTC.

About this clone itself: Other DNA sequences within the sample encode an identical CDR3. The chain is built from TRBV30 and TRBJ1-1; the D gene is possibly TRBD1 (5 bases). The CDR3 is 18 residues long. CDR1 and CDR2 (germline): GTSNPN, SVGIG (reference sequence). V shed 1 base and J shed 3 bases, with 24 bases lying between them. Written as DNA, the CDR3 is TGTGCCTGGAGTGACCCGATTAGGTTCGCGGGGGAGGACACTGAAGCTTTCTTT. Protein sequence: CAWSDPIRFAGEDTEAFF. Complete variable domain (other parts from reference TRBV30 and TRBJ1-1): SQTIHQWPATLVQPVGSPLSLECTVEGTSNPNLYWYRQAAGRGLQLLFYSVGIGQISSEVPQNLSASRPQDRQFILSSKKLLLSDSGFYLCAWSDPIRFAGEDTEAFFGQGTRLTVV.

The V gene is TRBV6-6, the J gene TRBJ1-5; TRBD1 matches at 7 bases. With V trimmed by 5 bases and J by 6 bases, 13 bases remained unmatched. The CDR3 is 16 residues long. The germline V gene encodes CDR1 MNHNY and CDR2 SVGAGI (reference sequence). CDR3 nucleotides: TGTGCCAGCAGTCCCATACAGGGGATTGACGGTCAGCCCCAGCATTTT. Residues: CASSPIQGIDGQPQHF.

The chain recombines TRBV9 with TRBJ1-1; D gene uncertain. V was trimmed by 0 bases and J by 8 bases, leaving 14 bases between them. The CDR3 contains 14 residues. Germline-derived CDR1 and CDR2 are SGDLS and YYNGEE. The CDR3, as DNA: TGTGCCAGCAGCGTAGGGGAGACAAGATTAGAAGCTTTCTTT. It yields the protein CASSVGETRLEAFF.